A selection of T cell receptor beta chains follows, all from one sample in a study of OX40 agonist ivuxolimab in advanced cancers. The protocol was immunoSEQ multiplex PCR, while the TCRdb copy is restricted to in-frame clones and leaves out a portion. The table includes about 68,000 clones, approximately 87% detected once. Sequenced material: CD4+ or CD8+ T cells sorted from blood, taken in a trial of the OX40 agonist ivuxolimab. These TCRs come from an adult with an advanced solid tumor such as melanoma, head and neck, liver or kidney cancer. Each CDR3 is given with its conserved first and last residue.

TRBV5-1 CASSRDTGPYYGYTF
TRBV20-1 CSAATEANQHF
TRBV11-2 CASSPTDRGGRGAFF
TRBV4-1 CASSQGWTGRMWKLFF
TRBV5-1 CASSLVAGQVYNEQFF
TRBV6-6 CASQLRQGSYNEQFF
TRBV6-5 CASSYRQAGELFF
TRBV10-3 CAITPTGPYNEQFF
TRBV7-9 CASSLSGRTEAFF
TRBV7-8 CASSVTGSSYNSPLHF
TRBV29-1 CSTRGGIGTQYF
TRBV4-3 CASSQVAKQNGNTIYF
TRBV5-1 CASSPRVGRSNTGELFF
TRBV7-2 CASSSMPPLAGELFF
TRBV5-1 CASSSQGSAYNSPLHF
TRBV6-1 CATGGWIEDTEAFF
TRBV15 CATSFNGGGLNTIYF